The 20 T cell receptor beta chains below were found in one sample sequenced in a study of beta chain features in type 1 diabetes. All of the isolated RNA was reverse transcribed, so expressed TCRB transcripts were sequenced. Generated by immunoSEQ multiplex PCR, the TCRdb table keeps only in-frame clones and is missing some. The data hold some 410,000 clones, with more than 9.5% observed a single time. Sequenced: naive CD4+ T cells from blood. The receptor set was obtained from a woman aged 18-30 years in good health.

V gene TRBV19 combines with J gene TRBJ2-2; 12 bases map to TRBD2. CDR1 and CDR2 from the germline V gene are LNHDA and SQIVND (reference sequence). CDR3 size: 16 residues. The V segment lost 5 bases and the J segment 13 bases; nucleotides outside the gene matches: 14. Written as DNA, the CDR3 is TGTGCCAGTAGTCCCCGAACGGGACTAGCGGGCGAACGGCTGTTTTTT. Translation gives CASSPRTGLAGERLFF.

This chain joins TRBV7-2 and TRBJ1-2; D gene ambiguous. The V gene lost 0 bases and the J gene lost 5 bases, with 13 bases spanning the gap. This CDR3 is built from 15 residues. Germline V gene lookup returns CDR1 SGHTA and CDR2 FQGNSA. CDR3 DNA: TGTGCCAGCAGCTTAGCGGCGGGCAGCGCTTATGGCTACACCTTC. It translates to CASSLAAGSAYGYTF.

The chain combines TRBV25-1 with TRBJ1-2, with TRBD1 identical over 8 bases. Germline-derived CDR1 and CDR2 are MGHDK and SYGVNS. The CDR3 runs to 12 residues. J lost 8 bases, V lost 7 bases, and 6 bases had no gene match. The CDR3: CASTGQVGGYTF. The CDR3 DNA reads as TGTGCCAGCACGGGACAGGTTGGAGGCTACACCTTC.

In regard to this clone: Distinct nucleotide sequences in the sample also encode this CDR3. V usage is TRBV18 and J usage is TRBJ2-5; D uncertain. Germline values: CDR1 KGHSH, CDR2 LQKENI. The CDR3 loop spans 11 amino acids. V lost 6 bases and J 2 bases, leaving 4 bases between the germline ends. In nucleotides, the CDR3 is TGTGCCAGCTCTCTACAAGAGACCCAGTACTTC. This translates into CASSLQETQYF.

This clone was recorded a few times. The rearrangement links TRBV28 to TRBJ2-6; D is possibly TRBD2 (6 bases). The germline V gene has CDR1 MDHEN and CDR2 SYDVKM. The CDR3 is 15 amino acids. V was clipped by 7 bases and J by 0 bases, with 10 bases between them. In DNA, the CDR3 is TGTGCCAGCACCACGGGAGCCTCTGGGGCCAACGTCCTGACTTTC. This sequence encodes CASTTGASGANVLTF.

This clone was observed a handful of times. This chain joins TRBV25-1 and TRBJ2-1, with 8 bases matching TRBD1. This CDR3 comprises 13 residues. From germline, CDR1 is MGHDK and CDR2 SYGVNS. The V segment lost 6 bases and the J segment 3 bases; nucleotides outside the gene matches: 1. The CDR3, as DNA: TGTGCCAGCAGGGACAGGGTCTACAATGAGCAGTTCTTC. It codes for CASRDRVYNEQFF. The full variable domain, its missing parts supplied by reference TRBV25-1 and TRBJ2-1, is EADIYQTPRYLVIGTGKKITLECSQTMGHDKMYWYQQDPGMELHLIHYSYGVNSTEKGDLSSESTVSRIRTEHFPLTLESARPSHTSQYLCASRDRVYNEQFFGPGTRLTVL.

As for this clone: Other DNA sequences within the sample encode an identical CDR3. The V gene is TRBV9, the J gene TRBJ2-1; 12 bases agree with TRBD1. Trimming took 7 bases from V and 8 from J; bases not matched to a gene: 10. The germline V gene has CDR1 SGDLS and CDR2 YYNGEE. The CDR3 is made up of 15 amino acids. The CDR3 DNA sequence: TGTGCCAGCTCCCTGGGGACAGGGGGCATTTATGAGCAGTTCTTC. Amino acid sequence: CASSLGTGGIYEQFF.

This clone was detected a few times. The rearrangement uses TRBV7-8 and TRBJ2-2; a weak D match, TRBD1 (5 bases). The CDR3 has 15 amino acids. The germline gives CDR1 SGHVS, CDR2 FQNEAQ. V lost 4 bases, J lost 4 bases, and 13 bases lay in between. The CDR3 nucleotides read TGTGCCAGCAGCTCAACCAGGGTTTCCACCGGGGAGCTGTTTTTT. Translated: CASSSTRVSTGELFF.

This clone was recorded a few times. V gene TRBV29-1 combines with J gene TRBJ1-4, with D unresolved. With 5 bases removed from V and 4 bases from J, the gap between germline ends came to 11 bases. CDR1 and CDR2 (germline): SQVTM, ANQGSEA. This CDR3 is 13 amino acids long. The CDR3 DNA is TGCAGCGTTTATAGCGGAGGTAATGAAAAACTGTTTTTT. It codes for CSVYSGGNEKLFF.

Regarding this clone: A much bigger clone sits one base away, suggesting this may be a read error. This specimen includes other DNA sequences encoding the same CDR3. The rearrangement links TRBV14 to TRBJ2-3; D is unclear. Germline CDR1 SGHDN, CDR2 FVKESK. The CDR3 loop spans 11 amino acids. Trimming removed 1 base at V and 6 bases at J, with 2 bases between. The DNA of the CDR3 is TGTGCCAGCAGCCAAGGGGATACGCAGTATTTT. Amino acid sequence: CASSQGDTQYF.

The chain combines TRBV28 with TRBJ2-7; maybe TRBD1 (5 bases). The CDR3 sequence is 16 residues long. V was clipped by 8 bases and J by 2 bases, with 22 bases between them. Germline lookup yields CDR1 MDHEN and CDR2 SYDVKM. CDR3 coding DNA: TGTGCCAGCTCCAGTAGGGGCCACAAGCGTCCCTACGAGCAGTACGTC. Its translation: CASSSRGHKRPYEQYV.

This clone was found a few times. The chain combines TRBV5-1 with TRBJ2-3; the D call may be TRBD1 or TRBD2 (6 bases each). CDR1 is SGHRS, CDR2 YFSETQ, per germline. The CDR3 is made up of 15 amino acids. V shed 4 bases and J shed 2 bases, with 14 bases lying between them. The CDR3 DNA is TGCGCCAGCAGCAGATCACAGGGACTCACAGATACGCAGTATTTT. Its translation is CASSRSQGLTDTQYF.

A few counts support this clone. The same CDR3 is also encoded by other DNA sequences in this sample. This chain joins TRBV7-9 and TRBJ1-6, with D hard to call. From germline, CDR1 is SEHNR and CDR2 FQNEAQ (reference sequence). The CDR3 is made up of 12 amino acids. Trimming removed 1 base from V and 7 bases from J, with 2 bases in between. The CDR3 reads CASSLENSPLHF. The CDR3, as DNA: TGTGCCAGCAGCTTAGAAAATTCACCCCTCCACTTT.

This clone has only a few counts. The chain links TRBV29-1 to TRBJ1-5; possibly TRBD1 for D (5 bases). Germline V gene data show CDR1 as SQVTM and CDR2 as ANQGSEA. With 6 bases removed from V and 4 bases from J, the gap between germline ends came to 16 bases. This CDR3 comprises 14 residues. This CDR3 is CSVQSNSGNQPQHF. CDR3 bases: TGCAGCGTGCAGAGTAACTCAGGGAATCAGCCCCAGCATTTT.

This clone was observed a handful of times. This chain connects TRBV4-2 to TRBJ2-5; no clear D. Germline V lookup: CDR1 LGHNA, CDR2 YNFKEQ. This CDR3 has 13 amino acids. V lost 7 bases and J 1 base, leaving 10 bases between the germline ends. The chain's CDR3 is CASKGVGQETQYF. In nucleotides, the CDR3 is TGTGCCAGCAAGGGCGTGGGCCAAGAGACCCAGTACTTC.

The chain recombines TRBV6-5 with TRBJ2-5, with a tentative D call TRBD2 (5 bases). There are 14 residues in the CDR3. Trimming stripped 2 bases from V and 4 bases from J, with 11 bases between. The germline V gene encodes CDR1 MNHEY and CDR2 SVGAGI. The CDR3 here is CASSYIFGVETQYF. The CDR3 nucleotides read TGTGCCAGCAGTTACATCTTCGGGGTAGAGACCCAGTACTTC.

This clone showed up just a few times. The chain couples TRBV9 to TRBJ1-2; D not resolved. This CDR3 contains 14 residues. Germline lookup yields CDR1 SGDLS and CDR2 YYNGEE. Trimming shortened V by 3 bases and J by 0 bases, and 9 bases separated the two germline ends. DNA for the CDR3: TGTGCCAGCAGCGCCAGAAATGCTAACTATGGCTACACCTTC. It is translated as CASSARNANYGYTF.

The V and J genes are TRBV19 and TRBJ1-4; 8 bases map to TRBD1. Germline CDR1 is LNHDA and CDR2 is SQIVND (reference sequence). V trimming: 5 bases; J trimming: 8 bases; junction bases outside the gene matches: 10. The CDR3 is 15 amino acids. The chain's CDR3 is CASSQDRGAGEKLFF. The CDR3 region has the DNA TGTGCCAGTAGTCAAGACAGGGGAGCCGGAGAAAAACTGTTTTTT.

This clone was observed a few times. The chain couples TRBV7-6 to TRBJ2-7; TRBD2 agrees at 9 bases. The CDR3 has 15 residues. V lost 3 bases to trimming and J lost 0 bases; unmatched junction nucleotides: 3. Germline assignment: CDR1 SGHVS and CDR2 FNYEAQ. The CDR3 here is CASSLTSGSSYEQYF. Here the CDR3 DNA reads TGTGCCAGCAGCTTGACTAGCGGCAGCTCCTACGAGCAGTACTTC.

As to this clone: The germline gene is not matched at one end of the junction; a read error may be the cause. CDR3 bases: TGTGCCAGCAGCTCCCCGGGGTATGTGAGGGTCTTC. Its protein product is CASSSPGYVRVF. The chain has TRBV7-2 and TRBJ2-1, with D possibly matching TRBD2 (5 bases). From germline, CDR1 is SGHTA and CDR2 FQGNSA. The CDR3 totals 12 residues.